A selection of T cell receptor beta chains follows, all from one sample in a study of blood T cells in healthy people across ages. TCRdb fed the 5' RACE reads into MiXCR, producing one record per CDR3 protein. The profile covers 550,000 to 750,000 distinct CDR3 sequences, with more than 20% appearing a single time and 3.5% to 4% taken by the ten largest. Sequencing used blood. All receptors come from a man between 65 and 80 years old in good health. Each CDR3 is given with its conserved first and last residue. Each record gives: CDR3 length, J gene, clone size, D gene, V gene, CDR3 protein, CDR3 DNA. A D gene is named only where the DNA matches it firmly. Some rows mark clone size as missing; the rest say once, few, many or name a class of expanded clone.

13 TRBJ2-7 many NA TRBV11-2 CASRDRNSPEQYF TGTGCCAGCAGGGATAGAAATTCCCCCGAGCAGTACTTC
15 TRBJ2-5 many NA TRBV27 CASSLRRGPQETQYF TGTGCCAGCAGTTTAAGGCGGGGCCCACAAGAGACCCAGTACTTC
12 TRBJ1-1 few NA TRBV28 CASSLPLSEAFF TGTGCCAGCAGTTTACCTCTATCTGAAGCTTTCTTT
16 TRBJ2-3 once TRBD1 TRBV9 CASSVVTGGIVDTQYF TGTGCCAGCAGCGTAGTCACAGGGGGCATAGTGGATACGCAGTATTTT
16 TRBJ2-1 once TRBD2 TRBV12-3/TRBV12-4 CASSLAEGLAGNEQFF TGTGCCAGCAGTTTAGCAGAGGGACTAGCGGGAAACGAGCAGTTCTTC
15 TRBJ1-4 few NA TRBV6-1 CASSPWHLVGEKLFF TGTGCCAGCAGTCCCTGGCACCTGGTGGGAGAAAAACTGTTTTTT
15 TRBJ2-2 few TRBD1 TRBV7-3 CASSPSTGGTGELFF TGTGCCAGCAGCCCCTCTACAGGGGGCACCGGGGAGCTGTTTTTT
12 TRBJ2-5 NA NA TRBV7-2 CASSLYLMTQYF TGTGCCAGCAGCTTATATTTGATGACCCAGTACTTC
16 TRBJ2-7 few TRBD2 TRBV9 CASSETSGRPAYEQYF TGTGCCAGCAGCGAAACTAGCGGGAGGCCTGCCTACGAGCAGTACTTC
16 TRBJ1-2 NA TRBD1 TRBV6-1 CASSEAGTGGYYGYTF TGTGCCAGCAGTGAAGCGGGGACAGGAGGATACTATGGCTACACCTTC
12 TRBJ2-1 many NA TRBV29-1 CSVETNYNEQFF TGCAGCGTTGAGACTAACTACAATGAGCAGTTCTTC
14 TRBJ1-2 NA NA TRBV12-3/TRBV12-4 CASTNTGSPRGYTF TGTGCCAGCACCAACACAGGGTCCCCTAGGGGCTACACCTTC
15 TRBJ2-1 NA NA TRBV9 CASSVRSQIDNEQFF TGTGCCAGCAGCGTAAGGTCTCAGATCGACAATGAGCAGTTCTTC
14 TRBJ2-5 NA TRBD2 TRBV6-6 CATGSGGDGETQYF TGTGCCACCGGATCTGGGGGGGACGGAGAGACCCAGTACTTC
16 TRBJ2-7 many TRBD2 TRBV7-9 CASSLLAGGPDYEQYF TGTGCCAGCAGCTTATTGGCGGGAGGGCCGGACTACGAGCAGTACTTC
15 TRBJ1-5 NA NA TRBV18 CASSPPGQSNQPQHF TGTGCCAGCTCACCACCTGGGCAGAGCAATCAGCCCCAGCATTTT
15 TRBJ2-1 NA NA TRBV27 CASSLGPNQHGEQFF TGTGCCAGCAGTTTAGGCCCAAATCAACACGGTGAGCAGTTCTTC
14 TRBJ1-2 NA NA TRBV4-1 CASSHRDGSGGYTF TGCGCCAGCAGCCATAGGGACGGGTCTGGTGGCTACACCTTC
13 TRBJ2-2 NA NA TRBV10-2 CASSGWGMGELFF TGCGCCAGCAGTGGTTGGGGGATGGGGGAGCTGTTTTTT
16 TRBJ2-1 NA TRBD2 TRBV5-1 CASSLARAGGFNEQFF TGCGCCAGCAGCTTGGCCAGAGCGGGAGGCTTCAATGAGCAGTTCTTC
17 TRBJ2-5 NA NA TRBV20-1 CSAEDNGPTLYQETQYF TGCAGTGCCGAAGACAATGGACCGACCTTGTACCAAGAGACCCAGTACTTC
13 TRBJ1-2 once TRBD1 TRBV20-1 CSASNRGTVGYTF TGCAGTGCTAGTAACAGGGGAACTGTTGGCTACACCTTC
16 TRBJ1-5 NA NA TRBV7-2 CASSPLEGLSNQPQHF TGTGCCAGCAGCCCCCTTGAGGGGTTGAGCAATCAGCCCCAGCATTTT
18 TRBJ2-1 NA TRBD2 TRBV20-1 CSARTTSGRVSSYNEQFF TGCAGCGCCCGGACCACTAGCGGGAGGGTTAGCTCCTACAATGAGCAGTTCTTC
14 TRBJ2-5 NA NA TRBV5-1 CASSSSRTQETQYF TGCGCCAGCAGCTCCTCTCGGACTCAAGAGACCCAGTACTTC
14 TRBJ2-7 NA TRBD1 TRBV20-1 CSAVGQGASYEQYF TGCAGTGCCGTGGGACAGGGGGCCTCCTACGAGCAGTACTTC
16 TRBJ2-1 NA NA TRBV3-1 CASSQGLVFSYNEQFF TGTGCCAGCAGCCAAGGCCTAGTTTTCTCCTACAATGAGCAGTTCTTC
15 TRBJ1-6 few TRBD1 TRBV5-5 CASSSVTGYNSPLHF TGTGCCAGCAGCTCAGTGACAGGGTACAATTCACCCCTCCACTTT
16 TRBJ2-1 NA TRBD2 TRBV28 CASSTAGVAGYNEQFF TGTGCCAGCAGTACGGCTGGAGTAGCGGGGTACAATGAGCAGTTCTTC
15 TRBJ2-5 NA NA TRBV25-1 CASSDNRELKETQYF TGTGCCAGCAGTGACAATCGGGAATTAAAAGAGACCCAGTACTTC
15 TRBJ1-1 few NA TRBV5-1 CASSLGDTMNTEAFF TGCGCCAGCAGCTTGGGGGACACCATGAACACTGAAGCTTTCTTT
13 TRBJ2-3 few NA TRBV29-1 CSVRETSTDTQYF TGCAGCGTCCGGGAAACTAGCACAGATACGCAGTATTTT
12 TRBJ2-7 NA TRBD1 TRBV10-3 CAIGQGAYEQYF TGTGCCATTGGACAGGGGGCATACGAGCAGTACTTC
13 TRBJ2-2 once NA TRBV6-2/TRBV6-3 CASRARVAGELFF TGTGCCAGCCGCGCGCGGGTAGCCGGGGAGCTGTTTTTT
13 TRBJ2-3 few TRBD2 TRBV28 CASAGTSAIAQYF TGTGCCAGCGCCGGGACTAGCGCTATAGCGCAGTATTTT
14 TRBJ2-7 few NA TRBV6-2/TRBV6-3 CASSYGPIFYEQYF TGTGCCAGCAGTTATGGACCTATCTTTTACGAGCAGTACTTC
13 TRBJ2-5 NA NA TRBV18 CASSPLHQETQYF TGTGCCAGCTCCCCCCTACACCAAGAGACCCAGTACTTC
14 TRBJ2-7 many NA TRBV28 CGISGDYPSYEQYF TGTGGTATTTCTGGAGACTATCCCTCCTACGAGCAGTACTTC
17 TRBJ2-6 few TRBD1 TRBV29-1 CSVRLPGQFPGANVLTF TGCAGCGTTCGACTTCCGGGACAGTTCCCCGGGGCCAACGTCCTGACTTTC
15 TRBJ2-7 NA NA TRBV5-1 CASSLTDLPPHEQYF TGCGCCAGCAGCTTAACAGACCTGCCCCCCCACGAGCAGTACTTC
17 TRBJ2-3 NA TRBD2 TRBV9 CASSPILAGVGTDTQYF TGTGCCAGCAGCCCAATCCTAGCGGGAGTGGGGACAGATACGCAGTATTTT
13 TRBJ1-6 NA NA TRBV4-3 CASSRDFNSPLHF TGCGCCAGCAGCCGGGACTTTAATTCACCCCTCCACTTT
15 TRBJ2-7 NA NA TRBV10-3 CAIREQGTETYEQYF TGTGCCATCAGGGAACAGGGCACTGAAACCTACGAGCAGTACTTC
15 TRBJ2-7 NA TRBD2 TRBV11-2 CASSLTGLELDEQYF TGTGCCAGCAGCTTAACAGGACTAGAATTGGACGAGCAGTATTTC
14 TRBJ2-3 few NA TRBV9 CASSVDLGTDTQYF TGTGCCAGCAGCGTAGATCTTGGCACAGATACGCAGTATTTT
14 TRBJ2-7 few NA TRBV18 CASSPPGTGNEQYF TGTGCCAGCTCACCACCGGGGACCGGGAACGAGCAGTACTTC
15 TRBJ2-1 NA NA TRBV19 CASRVSGPDTNEQFF TGTGCCAGTAGAGTTTCAGGACCAGACACCAATGAGCAGTTCTTC
12 TRBJ2-5 NA NA TRBV3-1 CASSQRRHDQYF TGTGCCAGCAGCCAACGTCGGCATGACCAGTACTTC
13 TRBJ2-7 few NA TRBV7-2 CASQTGLFREQYF TGTGCCAGCCAGACTGGCCTGTTTAGGGAGCAGTACTTC